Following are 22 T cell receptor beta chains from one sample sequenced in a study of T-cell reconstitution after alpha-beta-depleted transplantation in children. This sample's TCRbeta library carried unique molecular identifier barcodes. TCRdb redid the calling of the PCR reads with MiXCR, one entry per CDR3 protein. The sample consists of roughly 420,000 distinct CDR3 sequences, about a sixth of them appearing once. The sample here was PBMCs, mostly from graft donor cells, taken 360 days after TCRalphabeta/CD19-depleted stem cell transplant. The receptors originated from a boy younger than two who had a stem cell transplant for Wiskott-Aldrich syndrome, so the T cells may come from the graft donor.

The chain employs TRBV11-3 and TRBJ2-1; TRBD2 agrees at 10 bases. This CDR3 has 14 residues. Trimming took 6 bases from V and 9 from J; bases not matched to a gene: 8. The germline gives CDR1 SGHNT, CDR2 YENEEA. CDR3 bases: TGTGCCAGCAGGTCTAGCGGGAGATCGGGTGAGCAGTTCTTC. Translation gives CASRSSGRSGEQFF.

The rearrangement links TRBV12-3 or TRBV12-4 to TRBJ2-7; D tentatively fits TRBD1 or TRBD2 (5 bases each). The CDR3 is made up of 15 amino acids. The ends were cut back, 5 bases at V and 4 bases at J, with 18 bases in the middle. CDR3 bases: TGTGCCAGCAGTCACGTCGGGACGGCGGCTTACGAGCAGTACTTC. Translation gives CASSHVGTAAYEQYF.

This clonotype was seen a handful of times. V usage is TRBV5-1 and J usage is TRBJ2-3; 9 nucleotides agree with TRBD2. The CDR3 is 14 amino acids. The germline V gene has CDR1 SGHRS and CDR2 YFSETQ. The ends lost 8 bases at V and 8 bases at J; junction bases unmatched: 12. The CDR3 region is CASGGYSGGGTQYF. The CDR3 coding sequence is TGCGCCAGTGGAGGGTATAGCGGGGGAGGTACGCAGTATTTT.

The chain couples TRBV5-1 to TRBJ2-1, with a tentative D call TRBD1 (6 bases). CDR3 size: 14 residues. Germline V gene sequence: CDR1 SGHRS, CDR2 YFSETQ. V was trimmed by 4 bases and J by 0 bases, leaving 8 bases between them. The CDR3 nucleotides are TGCGCCAGCAGCCCGGACAGCTCCTACAATGAGCAGTTCTTC. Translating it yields CASSPDSSYNEQFF.

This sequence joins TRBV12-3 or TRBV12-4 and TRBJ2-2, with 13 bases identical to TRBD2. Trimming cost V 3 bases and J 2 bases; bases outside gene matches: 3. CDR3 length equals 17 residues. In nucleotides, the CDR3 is TGTGCCAGCAGTTTGAGGACTAGCGGGAGAAACACCGGGGAGCTGTTTTTT. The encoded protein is CASSLRTSGRNTGELFF.

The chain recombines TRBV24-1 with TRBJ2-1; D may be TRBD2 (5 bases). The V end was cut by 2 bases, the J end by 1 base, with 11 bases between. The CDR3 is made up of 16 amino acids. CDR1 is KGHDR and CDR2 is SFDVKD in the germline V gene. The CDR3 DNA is TGTGCCACCAGTGATTCCGTAGCGTCGTCCTACAATGAGCAGTTCTTC. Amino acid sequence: CATSDSVASSYNEQFF.

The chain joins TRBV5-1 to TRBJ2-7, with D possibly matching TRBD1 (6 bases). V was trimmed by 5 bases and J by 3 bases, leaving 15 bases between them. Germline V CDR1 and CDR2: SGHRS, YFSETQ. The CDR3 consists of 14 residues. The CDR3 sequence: CASRTGTKNYEQYF. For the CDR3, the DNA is TGCGCCAGCAGGACCGGGACAAAAAACTACGAGCAGTACTTC.

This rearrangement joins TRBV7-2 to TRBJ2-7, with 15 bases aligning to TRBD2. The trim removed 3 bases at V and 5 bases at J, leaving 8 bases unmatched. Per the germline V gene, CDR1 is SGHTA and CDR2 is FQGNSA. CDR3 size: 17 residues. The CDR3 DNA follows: TGTGCCAGCAGCTTCCCGCGGACTAGCGGGGGGGCCAACGAGCAGTACTTC. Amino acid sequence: CASSFPRTSGGANEQYF.

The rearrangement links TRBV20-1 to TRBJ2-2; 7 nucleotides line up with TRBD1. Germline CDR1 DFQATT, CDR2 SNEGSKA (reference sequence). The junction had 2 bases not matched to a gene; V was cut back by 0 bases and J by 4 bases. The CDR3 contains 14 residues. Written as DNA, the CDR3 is TGCAGTGCTAGAGATCCAGGGGGCACCGGGGAGCTGTTTTTT. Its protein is CSARDPGGTGELFF.

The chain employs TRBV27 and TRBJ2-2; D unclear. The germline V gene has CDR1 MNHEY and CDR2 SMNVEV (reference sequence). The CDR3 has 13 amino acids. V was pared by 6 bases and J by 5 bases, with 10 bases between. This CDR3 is CASSLITTGELFF. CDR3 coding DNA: TGTGCCAGCAGCCTGATTACGACCGGGGAGCTGTTTTTT.

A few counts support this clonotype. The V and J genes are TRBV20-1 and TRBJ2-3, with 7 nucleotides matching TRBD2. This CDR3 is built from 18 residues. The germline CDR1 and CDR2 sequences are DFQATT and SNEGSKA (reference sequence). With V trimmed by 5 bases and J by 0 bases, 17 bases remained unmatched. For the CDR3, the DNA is TGCAGTGCTCGTCGATGGTTCGGGCTAGCGGCTAGCACAGATACGCAGTATTTT. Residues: CSARRWFGLAASTDTQYF.

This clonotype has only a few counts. Written as DNA, the CDR3 is TGTGCCAGCAGTTTCAGGGAGGGTCAGCCCCAGCATTTT. It translates to CASSFREGQPQHF. This chain connects TRBV12-3 or TRBV12-4 to TRBJ1-5; D might be TRBD1 (5 bases). This CDR3 has 13 residues. V shed 3 bases and J shed 6 bases, with 9 bases lying between them.

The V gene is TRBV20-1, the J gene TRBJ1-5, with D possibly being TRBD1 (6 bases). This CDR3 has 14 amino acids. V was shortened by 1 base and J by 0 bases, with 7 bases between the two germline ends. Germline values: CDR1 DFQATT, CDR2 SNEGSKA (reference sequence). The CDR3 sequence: CSARGRGSNQPQHF. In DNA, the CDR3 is TGCAGTGCTAGAGGCAGGGGTAGCAATCAGCCCCAGCATTTT.

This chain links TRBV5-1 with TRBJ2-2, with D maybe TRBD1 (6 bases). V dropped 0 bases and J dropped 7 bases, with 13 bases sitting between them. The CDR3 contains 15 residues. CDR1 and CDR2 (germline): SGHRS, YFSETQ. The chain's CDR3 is CASSLGQAIIGELFF. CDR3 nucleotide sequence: TGCGCCAGCAGCTTGGGACAGGCAATTATCGGGGAGCTGTTTTTT.

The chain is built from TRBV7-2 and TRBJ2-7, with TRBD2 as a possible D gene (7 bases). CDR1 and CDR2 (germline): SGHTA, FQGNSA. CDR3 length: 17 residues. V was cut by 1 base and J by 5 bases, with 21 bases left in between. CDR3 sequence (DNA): TGTGCCAGCAGCTTAGGCGGGGGCGGTCGGCCAGGAAACGAGCAGTACTTC. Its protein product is CASSLGGGGRPGNEQYF.

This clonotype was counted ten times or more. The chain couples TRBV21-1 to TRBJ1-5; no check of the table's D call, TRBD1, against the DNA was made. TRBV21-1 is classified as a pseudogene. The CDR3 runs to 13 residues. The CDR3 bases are TGTGCCAGCAGCAGGGGGGGTTATCAGCCCCAGCATTTT. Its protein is CASSRGGYQPQHF.

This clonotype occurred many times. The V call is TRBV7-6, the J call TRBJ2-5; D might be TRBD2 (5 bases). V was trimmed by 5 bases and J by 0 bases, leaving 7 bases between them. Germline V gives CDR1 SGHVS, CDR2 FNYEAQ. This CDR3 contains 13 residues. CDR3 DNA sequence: TGTGCCAGCAGCCGGAGGAACCAAGAGACCCAGTACTTC. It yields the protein CASSRRNQETQYF.

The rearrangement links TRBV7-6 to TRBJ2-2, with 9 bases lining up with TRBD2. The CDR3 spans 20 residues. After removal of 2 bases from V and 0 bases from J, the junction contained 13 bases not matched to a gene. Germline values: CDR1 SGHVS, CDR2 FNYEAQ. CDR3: CASSLRRRLSGRPNTGELFF. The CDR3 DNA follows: TGTGCCAGCAGCTTAAGGCGCCGACTAAGCGGGAGGCCGAACACCGGGGAGCTGTTTTTT.

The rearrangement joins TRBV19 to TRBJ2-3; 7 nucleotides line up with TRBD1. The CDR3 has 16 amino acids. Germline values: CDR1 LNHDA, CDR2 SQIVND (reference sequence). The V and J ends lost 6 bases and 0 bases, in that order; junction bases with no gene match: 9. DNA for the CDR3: TGTGCCAGTAGGACCCGGACAGGCGGGAGCACAGATACGCAGTATTTT. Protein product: CASRTRTGGSTDTQYF.

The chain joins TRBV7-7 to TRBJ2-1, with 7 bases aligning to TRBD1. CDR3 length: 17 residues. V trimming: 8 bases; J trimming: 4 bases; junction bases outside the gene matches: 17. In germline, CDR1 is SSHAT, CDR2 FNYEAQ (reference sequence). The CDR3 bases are TGTGCCAGCCCCCACGGCGCCGACAGGGCTATTTACAATGAGCAGTTCTTC. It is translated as CASPHGADRAIYNEQFF.

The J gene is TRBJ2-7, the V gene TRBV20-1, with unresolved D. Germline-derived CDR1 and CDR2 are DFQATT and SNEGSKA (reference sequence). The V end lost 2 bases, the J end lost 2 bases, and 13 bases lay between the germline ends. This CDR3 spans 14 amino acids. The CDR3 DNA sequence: TGCAGTGCTAGAAACACCCGACGGGCCTACGAGCAGTACTTC. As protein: CSARNTRRAYEQYF.

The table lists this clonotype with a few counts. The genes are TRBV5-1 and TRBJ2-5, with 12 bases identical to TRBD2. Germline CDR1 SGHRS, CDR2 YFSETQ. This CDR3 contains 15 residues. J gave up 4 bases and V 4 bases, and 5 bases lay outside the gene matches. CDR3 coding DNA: TGCGCCAGCAGCGACGGACTAGCGGGGAGAGAGACCCAGTACTTC. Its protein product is CASSDGLAGRETQYF.